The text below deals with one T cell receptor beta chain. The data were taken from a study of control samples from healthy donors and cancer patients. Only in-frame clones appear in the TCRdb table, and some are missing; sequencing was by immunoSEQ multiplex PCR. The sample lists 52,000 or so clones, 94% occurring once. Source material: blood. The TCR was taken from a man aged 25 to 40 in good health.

The CDR3 here is CASSDLLEAFF. CDR3 coding DNA: TGTGCCAGCAGCGACTTGTTAGAAGCTTTCTTT. The J gene is TRBJ1-1, the V gene TRBV6-2 or TRBV6-3; D unresolved. Germline CDR1 is MNHEY and CDR2 is SVGEGT. This CDR3 comprises 11 residues. V was cut by 6 bases and J by 8 bases, with 10 bases left in between.